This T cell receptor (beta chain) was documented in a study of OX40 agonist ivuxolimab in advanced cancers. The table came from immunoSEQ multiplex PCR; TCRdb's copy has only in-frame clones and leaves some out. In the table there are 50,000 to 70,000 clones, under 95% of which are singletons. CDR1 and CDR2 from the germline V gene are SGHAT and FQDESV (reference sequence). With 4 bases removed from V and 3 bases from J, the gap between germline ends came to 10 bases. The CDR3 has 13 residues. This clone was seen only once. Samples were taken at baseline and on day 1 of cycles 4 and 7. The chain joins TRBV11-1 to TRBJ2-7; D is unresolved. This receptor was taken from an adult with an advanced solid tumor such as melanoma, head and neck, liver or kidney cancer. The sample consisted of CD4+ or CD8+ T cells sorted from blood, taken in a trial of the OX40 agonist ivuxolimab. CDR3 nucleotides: TGTGCCAGCAGCTCCGGGTTCCTCTACGAGCAGTACTTC. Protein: CASSSGFLYEQYF.